The 20 T cell receptor beta chains reported below all come from one sample, sequenced in a study of T cells in tuberculosis. Sequencing was performed with immunoSEQ multiplex PCR; in TCRdb, only in-frame clones are kept and a portion is missing. Among some 26,000 clones listed, about 92% were seen once. Material for sequencing was PBMCs. These receptors all stem from a donor between 10 and 35 years old with latent tuberculosis or without tuberculosis infection. Some clones in this sample may be carry-over from other donors' samples.

This chain uses TRBV10-3 with TRBJ2-3; D remains ambiguous. CDR3 length: 14 residues. Germline CDR1 ENHRY, CDR2 SYGVKD. Trimming pared 0 bases from V and 3 bases from J, leaving 7 bases between. The DNA of the CDR3 is TGTGCCATCAGTGAGTCGGGCCTAACAGATACGCAGTATTTT. Its translation is CAISESGLTDTQYF.

J is TRBJ2-3 and V is TRBV4-1, with a tentative D call TRBD1 (6 bases). Germline CDR1 reads MGHRA; CDR2 reads YSYEKL. Deletions cut 3 bases from V and 5 bases from J, with 21 bases between. The CDR3 totals 17 residues. CDR3 residues: CASSHPKGRTDRDTQYF. The CDR3 DNA sequence: TGCGCCAGCAGCCACCCAAAGGGGCGGACAGATCGAGATACGCAGTATTTT.

This clone was seen a single time. The V call is TRBV5-1, the J call TRBJ1-2; 8 bases are a match to TRBD1. Germline CDR1 reads SGHRS; CDR2 reads YFSETQ. V lost 1 base and J lost 4; bases outside the gene matches: 18. The length of the CDR3 is 19 residues. The CDR3 region has the DNA TGCGCCAGCAGCTTGTATGGACAGGGACGAAATTCCCAACTCTATGGCTACACCTTC. Protein: CASSLYGQGRNSQLYGYTF.

This chain uses TRBV6-1 with TRBJ1-3, with D perhaps TRBD1 (5 bases). Germline assignment: CDR1 MNHNS and CDR2 SASEGT. Trimming took off 7 bases at V and 3 bases at J, with 10 bases between the two ends. The CDR3 contains 13 residues. This CDR3 is CASTRGNGNTIYF. CDR3 DNA: TGTGCCAGCACGCGGGGGAATGGAAACACCATATATTTT.

J is TRBJ2-5 and V is TRBV5-4; D is uncertain. The CDR3 runs 15 residues. From germline, CDR1 is SGHNT and CDR2 YYREEE (reference sequence). V lost 0 bases, J lost 1 base, and 10 bases lay in between. CDR3 region: CASSLVSTVQETQYF. The CDR3 bases are TGTGCCAGCAGCTTGGTCTCAACAGTCCAAGAGACCCAGTACTTC. The variable domain in full, completed from reference TRBV5-4 and TRBJ2-5, reads ETGVTQSPTHLIKTRGQQVTLRCSSQSGHNTVSWYQQALGQGPQFIFQYYREEENGRGNFPPRFSGLQFPNYSSELNVNALELDDSALYLCASSLVSTVQETQYFGPGTRLLVL.

The chain combines TRBV5-1 with TRBJ1-1; D possibly corresponds to TRBD1 (5 bases). The CDR3 is 14 amino acids. Germline assignment: CDR1 SGHRS and CDR2 YFSETQ. Trimming took off 0 bases at V and 6 bases at J, with 12 bases between the two ends. The CDR3 DNA follows: TGCGCCAGCAGCTTGGGTGGCCAAGGGGCTGAAGCTTTCTTT. The encoded protein is CASSLGGQGAEAFF.

The CDR3 is CASSSGVYNSPLHF. The CDR3 DNA reads as TGTGCCAGCAGCTCCGGGGTTTATAATTCACCCCTCCACTTT. The chain has TRBV6-6 and TRBJ1-6; D gene uncertain. Germline assignment: CDR1 MNHNY and CDR2 SVGAGI (reference sequence). Trimming left V 6 bases short and J 4 bases short, with 10 bases between. The CDR3 has 14 amino acids.

The V call is TRBV9, the J call TRBJ2-1, with 14 bases identical to TRBD2. The V gene's germline CDR1 is SGDLS and CDR2 YYNGEE. V shed 3 bases, J shed 10 bases, and the junction held 9 bases outside the gene matches. CDR3 size: 16 residues. The CDR3 region is CASSAVTGTSGSEQFF. The CDR3 DNA sequence: TGTGCCAGCAGCGCAGTAACCGGGACTAGCGGGAGCGAGCAGTTCTTC.

The chain recombines TRBV18 with TRBJ1-4; no reliable D call. Trimming removed 1 base from V and 2 bases from J, with 11 bases in between. The CDR3 contains 16 residues. Germline V lookup: CDR1 KGHSH, CDR2 LQKENI. This CDR3 is CASSPLRGGTNEKLFF. As DNA, the CDR3 is TGTGCCAGCTCACCACTTCGAGGAGGGACTAATGAAAAACTGTTTTTT.

The J gene is TRBJ2-5, the V gene TRBV20-1; D might be TRBD2 (6 bases). CDR1 and CDR2 (germline): DFQATT, SNEGSKA (reference sequence). The CDR3 is made up of 10 amino acids. Trimming removed 6 bases from V and 8 bases from J, with 10 bases in between. The DNA for the CDR3 is TGCAGTGCAGGAGCGGGTACCCAGTACTTC. Amino acids: CSAGAGTQYF.

The rearrangement joins TRBV7-8 to TRBJ2-2; 13 nucleotides agree with TRBD2. This CDR3 is 18 amino acids long. CDR1 and CDR2 (germline): SGHVS, FQNEAQ. The V gene end was trimmed by 2 bases and the J gene end by 2 bases; junction bases not matched to a gene: 5. DNA for the CDR3: TGTGCCAGCAGCTTAAGACTAGCGGGAGGCAGCAACACCGGGGAGCTGTTTTTT. This gives the protein CASSLRLAGGSNTGELFF.

The chain recombines TRBV15 with TRBJ1-1, with 8 bases lining up with TRBD1. This CDR3 has 16 amino acids. CDR1 is LNHNV, CDR2 YYDKDF, per germline (reference sequence). J was trimmed by 3 bases and V by 8 bases; bases with no gene match: 14. The CDR3 sequence is CATWPGQGMRDTEAFF. Here the CDR3 DNA reads TGTGCCACCTGGCCTGGACAGGGTATGCGGGACACTGAAGCTTTCTTT. Full variable domain (rest looked up from reference TRBV15 and TRBJ1-1): DAMVIQNPRYQVTQFGKPVTLSCSQTLNHNVMYWYQQKSSQAPKLLFHYYDKDFNNEADTPDNFQSRRPNTSFCFLDIRSPGLGDTAMYLCATWPGQGMRDTEAFFGQGTRLTVV.

This rearrangement joins TRBV7-6 to TRBJ2-1; the match to TRBD2 covers 7 bases. There are 18 residues in the CDR3. V was clipped by 3 bases and J by 7 bases; unmatched bases: 18. Germline V gives CDR1 SGHVS, CDR2 FNYEAQ. The CDR3 loop is CASSLVRLREPDRNEQFF. DNA of the CDR3: TGTGCCAGCAGCTTGGTCCGCCTGCGGGAGCCGGATAGGAATGAGCAGTTCTTC.

V is TRBV9 and J is TRBJ1-1; possible D gene TRBD1, 6 bases. V was cut by 0 bases and J by 6 bases, with 12 bases left in between. Germline V CDR1 and CDR2: SGDLS, YYNGEE. There are 14 residues in the CDR3. Here the CDR3 DNA reads TGTGCCAGCAGCGTAGGTGGGGGCGTCGCTGAAGCTTTCTTT. It codes for CASSVGGGVAEAFF.

This chain connects TRBV5-1 to TRBJ1-1; TRBD1 aligns across 8 bases. Germline V gene data show CDR1 as SGHRS and CDR2 as YFSETQ. The ends lost 1 base at V and 2 bases at J; junction bases unmatched: 4. The CDR3 runs 15 residues. CDR3 amino acids: CASSLRTGRNTEAFF. CDR3 nucleotide sequence: TGCGCCAGCAGCTTGAGGACAGGGCGTAACACTGAAGCTTTCTTT.

The rearrangement uses TRBV5-5 and TRBJ1-2; tentative D call: TRBD1 (5 bases). The CDR3 is made up of 14 amino acids. Trimming removed 1 base from V and 8 bases from J, with 15 bases in between. From germline, CDR1 is SGHKS and CDR2 YYEKEE (reference sequence). The CDR3 DNA follows: TGTGCCAGCAGCTTGCCGCGACAGCACGTGGGCTACACCTTC. It encodes CASSLPRQHVGYTF.

The CDR3: CASIKRGFETQYF. CDR3 in DNA: TGTGCCAGCATCAAAAGGGGGTTTGAGACCCAGTACTTC. V usage is TRBV6-5 and J usage is TRBJ2-5; a possible D gene is TRBD1 (6 bases). This CDR3 contains 13 residues. Germline CDR1 is MNHEY and CDR2 is SVGAGI. The ends were cut back, 7 bases at V and 5 bases at J, with 14 bases in the middle.

CDR3 nucleotide sequence: TGTGCCTGGATATATCCGGACACCGGGAGGAATCAGCCCCAGCATTTT. It specifies CAWIYPDTGRNQPQHF. V gene TRBV30 combines with J gene TRBJ1-5; possible D gene TRBD1, 5 bases. Germline V CDR1 and CDR2: GTSNPN, SVGIG (reference sequence). There are 16 residues in the CDR3. V lost 4 bases, J lost 4 bases, and 20 bases lay in between.

The rearrangement joins TRBV30 to TRBJ1-1, with no clear D. CDR1 is GTSNPN, CDR2 SVGIG, per germline (reference sequence). There are 11 residues in the CDR3. Trimming pared 6 bases from V and 4 bases from J, leaving 9 bases between. CDR3: CACRRSTEAFF. The CDR3 DNA is TGTGCCTGCCGGCGGTCCACTGAAGCTTTCTTT.

This chain uses TRBV11-2 with TRBJ1-2; D is unresolved. The V end lost 0 bases, the J end lost 4 bases, and 12 bases lay between the germline ends. CDR1 and CDR2 from the germline V gene are SGHAT and FQNNGV. CDR3 length: 15 residues. CDR3 sequence reads: CASSLDRIALYGYTF. For the CDR3, the DNA is TGTGCCAGCAGCTTAGATCGTATAGCTCTCTATGGCTACACCTTC.